Listed here are 15 T cell receptor beta chains from one sample, sequenced in a study of OX40 agonist ivuxolimab in advanced cancers. Assay used: immunoSEQ multiplex PCR; TCRdb lists only in-frame clones, some missing. The sample holds fewer than 100,000 clones, around nine tenths seen once. This material consisted of CD4+ or CD8+ T cells sorted from blood, taken in a trial of the OX40 agonist ivuxolimab. The receptors were sampled from an adult with an advanced solid tumor such as melanoma, head and neck, liver or kidney cancer.

This chain joins TRBV18 and TRBJ2-5; unclear D gene. With the DNA end fitting TRBJ2-7 better, the J assignment may be wrong. The length of the CDR3 is 11 residues. Germline values: CDR1 KGHSH, CDR2 LQKENI. CDR3 coding DNA: TGTGCCAGCTCTTCCCCCTACGAGCAGTACTTC. It specifies CASSSPYEQYF.

The chain combines TRBV21-1 with TRBJ2-1; TRBD2 was called by the table and not checked on the DNA. TRBV21-1 constitutes a pseudogene. The CDR3 has 13 residues. The CDR3 loop reads CASSSKLEDEQFF. In nucleotides, the CDR3 is TGTGCCAGCAGCAGCAAATTGGAGGATGAGCAGTTCTTC.

The genes are TRBV2 and TRBJ2-7; 7 bases map to TRBD1. J lost 3 bases, V lost 4 bases, and 9 bases had no gene match. The germline V gene encodes CDR1 SNHLY and CDR2 FYNNEI. The CDR3 runs to 15 residues. This CDR3 is CASSAVGQLSYEQYF. DNA of the CDR3: TGTGCCAGCAGTGCAGTGGGACAGCTAAGCTACGAGCAGTACTTC.

The V call is TRBV5-1, the J call TRBJ2-5, with 12 bases identical to TRBD2. Germline V gives CDR1 SGHRS, CDR2 YFSETQ. V lost 6 bases and J lost 5; bases outside the gene matches: 2. The CDR3 is 13 amino acids. CDR3 amino acids: CASTLAGGETQYF. The CDR3 region has the DNA TGCGCCAGCACCCTAGCGGGAGGGGAGACCCAGTACTTC.

This CDR3 is CASSLRQGALDEQFF. CDR3 coding DNA: TGTGCCAGCAGTTTGCGACAGGGGGCTTTGGATGAGCAGTTCTTC. This chain connects TRBV5-4 to TRBJ2-1, with 10 bases lining up with TRBD1. V was clipped by 5 bases and J by 8 bases; unmatched bases: 10. This CDR3 spans 15 amino acids. Germline values: CDR1 SGHNT, CDR2 YYREEE (reference sequence).

This rearrangement joins TRBV7-7 to TRBJ2-1, with no clear D. Between the trimmed V and J ends, which lost 1 base and 9 bases, there was a span of 19 bases. This CDR3 spans 16 amino acids. From germline, CDR1 is SSHAT and CDR2 FNYEAQ (reference sequence). CDR3 DNA sequence: TGTGCCAGCAGCTTAGGGGTGGGTAATTTCCAACGTGAGCAGTTCTTC. This encodes CASSLGVGNFQREQFF.

V gene TRBV6-5 combines with J gene TRBJ1-6; TRBD1 matches at 7 bases. V lost 2 bases to trimming and J lost 8 bases; unmatched junction nucleotides: 3. This CDR3 has 14 amino acids. Germline V gene lookup returns CDR1 MNHEY and CDR2 SVGAGI. CDR3 residues: CASSYRQGDSPLHF. CDR3 coding DNA: TGTGCCAGCAGTTACCGACAGGGTGATTCACCCCTCCACTTT.

This chain joins TRBV6-5 and TRBJ1-5, with D possibly being TRBD1 (5 bases). CDR1 is MNHEY and CDR2 is SVGAGI in the germline V gene. The CDR3 length is 15 residues. Trimming left V 8 bases short and J 2 bases short, with 16 bases between. The CDR3 region has the DNA TGTGCCAGCGGCGATCAGGGAAGGGGCAATCAGCCCCAGCATTTT. Amino acids: CASGDQGRGNQPQHF.

The chain combines TRBV5-6 with TRBJ1-1; tentative D call: TRBD1 (5 bases). Between the trimmed V and J ends, which lost 6 bases and 4 bases, there was a span of 13 bases. Germline V gene lookup returns CDR1 SGHDT and CDR2 YYEEEE. The CDR3 covers 13 residues. CDR3 sequence (DNA): TGTGCCAGCACCTGGGGGAGGGCCACTGAAGCTTTCTTT. Encoded protein: CASTWGRATEAFF.

This sequence joins TRBV9 and TRBJ2-2, with D possibly matching TRBD1 (6 bases). This CDR3 comprises 16 residues. V gave up 3 bases and J gave up 0 bases, with 12 bases separating them. The germline V gene encodes CDR1 SGDLS and CDR2 YYNGEE. CDR3 amino acids: CASSGGQQANTGELFF. In nucleotides, the CDR3 is TGTGCCAGCAGCGGGGGGCAACAGGCGAACACCGGGGAGCTGTTTTTT. The variable domain in full, completed from reference TRBV9 and TRBJ2-2, reads DSGVTQTPKHLITATGQRVTLRCSPRSGDLSVYWYQQSLDQGLQFLIQYYNGEERAKGNILERFSAQQFPDLHSELNLSSLELGDSALYFCASSGGQQANTGELFFGEGSRLTVL.

V usage is TRBV7-2 and J usage is TRBJ2-5; D tentatively fits TRBD1 or TRBD2 (5 bases each). V dropped 5 bases and J dropped 4 bases, with 11 bases sitting between them. The CDR3 consists of 13 residues. The germline V gene encodes CDR1 SGHTA and CDR2 FQGNSA. CDR3 sequence reads: CASSPGTRETQYF. The CDR3 nucleotides are TGTGCCAGCAGCCCAGGGACCCGAGAGACCCAGTACTTC.

This sequence joins TRBV9 and TRBJ2-1; no definite D call. This CDR3 is 17 amino acids long. Germline CDR1 and CDR2: SGDLS and YYNGEE. With 3 bases removed from V and 0 bases from J, the gap between germline ends came to 16 bases. The CDR3 here is CASSASRLVSSYNEQFF. The CDR3 bases are TGTGCCAGCAGCGCTTCCCGCCTCGTTAGCTCCTACAATGAGCAGTTCTTC.

V gene TRBV29-1 combines with J gene TRBJ2-1; 8 bases line up with TRBD2. Trimming took 4 bases from V and 10 from J; bases not matched to a gene: 6. CDR1 SQVTM and CDR2 ANQGSEA come from the germline V gene. CDR3 length equals 12 residues. The CDR3 DNA reads TGCAGCGTTGGGGCTGGGACTAGAGAGCAGTTCTTC. This sequence encodes CSVGAGTREQFF.

The chain carries TRBV5-5 and TRBJ1-4; maybe TRBD1 (5 bases). The germline gives CDR1 SGHKS, CDR2 YYEKEE (reference sequence). Trimming pared 3 bases from V and 4 bases from J, leaving 10 bases between. The CDR3 totals 14 residues. Written as DNA, the CDR3 is TGTGCCAGCAGCTCGACAGACATTAATGAAAAACTGTTTTTT. It specifies CASSSTDINEKLFF.

This rearrangement joins TRBV7-3 to TRBJ2-5; D may be TRBD1 (5 bases). The V end lost 0 bases, the J end lost 3 bases, and 8 bases lay between the germline ends. Germline CDR1 and CDR2: SGHTA and FQGTGA. CDR3 size: 14 residues. CDR3 nucleotides: TGTGCCAGCAGCTTAACCTCAGGGAAAGAGACCCAGTACTTC. It yields the protein CASSLTSGKETQYF.